Listed here is a single T cell receptor (beta chain). Data came from immunoSEQ multiplex PCR; TCRdb stores just in-frame clones and leaves some out. The sample lists roughly 230,000 clones, about 85% occurring once. The sample originates from a study of blood T cell repertoires in COVID-19. The germline gives CDR1 SQVTM, CDR2 ANQGSEA. The CDR3 has 12 residues. Deletions cut 6 bases from V and 5 bases from J, with 13 bases between. Specimen: peripheral blood. The chain couples TRBV29-1 to TRBJ2-5, with D perhaps TRBD2 (6 bases). This sequence was found in a man aged 40-49 years with acute or convalescent COVID-19. DNA for the CDR3: TGCAGCGTAGGGACGGGGGAGGAGACCCAGTACTTC. Encoded protein: CSVGTGEETQYF.